These 32 T cell receptor beta chains came from one sample sequenced in a study of cytomegalovirus exposure and HLA in healthy donors. Vbeta (60) and Jbeta (13) primers were used in the PCR. Some clones are missing from TCRdb's copy, which holds only in-frame ones; the method was immunoSEQ multiplex PCR. The data contain tens of thousands of clones, more than 55% of them singletons. Sequencing was performed on PBMCs. The source is a woman between 50 and 59 years old in good health and CMV-seropositive.

The J gene is TRBJ2-1, the V gene TRBV29-1; 7 bases match TRBD2. The germline V gene has CDR1 SQVTM and CDR2 ANQGSEA. The V segment lost 6 bases and the J segment 4 bases; nucleotides outside the gene matches: 12. There are 15 residues in the CDR3. As DNA, the CDR3 is TGCAGCGTCCCCCGCCGGCAGGGAGGGTACAATGAGCAGTTCTTC. Residues: CSVPRRQGGYNEQFF.

This chain connects TRBV2 to TRBJ1-6, with D unclear. The CDR3 length is 15 residues. Germline V CDR1 and CDR2: SNHLY, FYNNEI. V was shortened by 4 bases and J by 0 bases, with 7 bases between the two germline ends. The CDR3 sequence is CASSAESSYNSPLHF. The CDR3 DNA reads as TGTGCCAGCAGTGCCGAGAGCTCCTATAATTCACCCCTCCACTTT.

This rearrangement joins TRBV9 to TRBJ2-2, with D perhaps matching TRBD1 (5 bases). The V gene's germline CDR1 is SGDLS and CDR2 YYNGEE. The V end lost 3 bases, the J end lost 4 bases, and 7 bases lay between the germline ends. CDR3 size: 13 residues. The CDR3, as DNA: TGTGCCAGCAGCGCTGACAGCACCGGGGAGCTGTTTTTT. As protein: CASSADSTGELFF.

This clone was counted a few times. V is TRBV7-8 and J is TRBJ2-5; the D gene is possibly TRBD1 (6 bases). Between the trimmed V and J ends, which lost 5 bases and 5 bases, there was a span of 12 bases. Germline V gene data show CDR1 as SGHVS and CDR2 as FQNEAQ. This CDR3 spans 13 amino acids. CDR3 bases: TGTGCCAGCAGCAAGGACAGAGAGGAGACCCAGTACTTC. Translation: CASSKDREETQYF. The full variable domain, its missing parts supplied by reference TRBV7-8 and TRBJ2-5, is GAGVSQSPRYKVAKRGQDVALRCDPISGHVSLFWYQQALGQGPEFLTYFQNEAQLDKSGLPSDRFFAERPEGSVSTLKIQRTQQEDSAVYLCASSKDREETQYFGPGTRLLVL.

Details on this clone: At one boundary the junction diverges from the germline segment, which might be a read error. The same CDR3 arises from other DNA sequences in this sample as well. The chain uses TRBV30 and TRBJ1-1; tentative D call: TRBD1 (5 bases). Germline values: CDR1 GTSNPN, CDR2 SVGIG (reference sequence). This CDR3 is built from 13 residues. CDR3 coding DNA: TGCGCCTGGAGTGAAGGGGTGAACACTGAAGCTTTCTTT. Residues: CAWSEGVNTEAFF.

The V call is TRBV9, the J call TRBJ1-1; 10 bases align to TRBD1. The CDR3 totals 14 residues. Germline V lookup: CDR1 SGDLS, CDR2 YYNGEE. J was trimmed by 3 bases and V by 3 bases; bases with no gene match: 2. The CDR3 loop is CASSADRGHTEAFF. CDR3 coding DNA: TGTGCCAGCAGCGCAGACAGGGGGCACACTGAAGCTTTCTTT.

The gene calls are TRBV28 and TRBJ1-6; 12 nucleotides line up with TRBD1. Per the germline V gene, CDR1 is MDHEN and CDR2 is SYDVKM. Trimming took 6 bases from V and 8 from J; bases not matched to a gene: 8. CDR3 length: 16 amino acids. CDR3 coding DNA: TGTGCCAGCAGCTCCCGGGACAGGGGGCGGCATTCACCCCTCCACTTT. Its translation is CASSSRDRGRHSPLHF.

This clone was counted a single time. V is TRBV5-4 and J is TRBJ1-6, with TRBD1 as a possible D gene (6 bases). The V gene lost 4 bases and the J gene lost 10 bases, with 12 bases spanning the gap. The CDR3 runs to 13 residues. Germline assignment: CDR1 SGHNT and CDR2 YYREEE (reference sequence). DNA of the CDR3: TGTGCCAGCAGCGGACGGGACACATCACCCCTCCACTTT. It yields the protein CASSGRDTSPLHF.

The table lists this clone with a few counts. The gene calls are TRBV6-5 and TRBJ1-5, with 7 bases aligning to TRBD1. The V and J ends lost 10 bases and 5 bases, in that order; junction bases with no gene match: 14. The germline V gene has CDR1 MNHEY and CDR2 SVGAGI. CDR3 length: 15 amino acids. CDR3 nucleotide sequence: TGTGCCACTTCCCTAACAGGGGTAGGCGATCAGCCCCAGCATTTT. This gives the protein CATSLTGVGDQPQHF.

This clone has more than one count but fewer than ten. V and J are TRBV4-1 and TRBJ2-7; D uncertain. Trimming removed 4 bases at V and 2 bases at J, with 9 bases between. Germline-derived CDR1 and CDR2 are MGHRA and YSYEKL. The length of the CDR3 is 13 residues. The chain's CDR3 is CASSLQETYEQYF. In DNA form, the CDR3 reads TGCGCCAGCAGCCTGCAGGAAACCTACGAGCAGTACTTC.

This chain links TRBV2 with TRBJ2-5, with D maybe TRBD2 (7 bases). V gave up 7 bases and J gave up 5 bases, with 20 bases separating them. The CDR3 has 15 amino acids. Looked up from germline, CDR1 is SNHLY and CDR2 is FYNNEI. The CDR3 coding sequence is TGTGCCAGCATGAGGGAGGGGGGCCCAAGGGAGACCCAGTACTTC. This codes for CASMREGGPRETQYF.

CDR3 loop: CASSPSGTGDSPLHF. As DNA, the CDR3 is TGCGCCAGCAGCCCCTCAGGGACAGGGGATTCACCCCTCCACTTT. The chain uses TRBV5-1 and TRBJ1-6; 10 positions match TRBD1. Germline CDR1 is SGHRS and CDR2 is YFSETQ. This CDR3 spans 15 amino acids. After removal of 4 bases from V and 8 bases from J, the junction contained 6 bases not matched to a gene.

The chain recombines TRBV5-4 with TRBJ1-1; 7 nucleotides match TRBD1. Germline assignment: CDR1 SGHNT and CDR2 YYREEE (reference sequence). V shed 4 bases, J shed 1 base, and the junction held 4 bases outside the gene matches. The CDR3 consists of 14 residues. CDR3 nucleotides: TGTGCCAGCAGCAGGGACAGCACGAACACTGAAGCTTTCTTT. Its translation is CASSRDSTNTEAFF.

The rearrangement joins TRBV10-3 to TRBJ2-7, with a weak D call TRBD1 (6 bases). The length of the CDR3 is 12 residues. V lost 10 bases, J lost 5 bases, and 15 bases lay in between. The germline CDR1 and CDR2 sequences are ENHRY and SYGVKD. The CDR3 region is CATWTELDEQYF. As DNA, the CDR3 is TGTGCCACCTGGACAGAGCTAGACGAGCAGTACTTC.

This clone was seen only a few times. This chain connects TRBV6-5 to TRBJ2-5; tentative D call: TRBD1 (7 bases). The J call may be mistaken, given a closer DNA end match to TRBJ2-7. Germline-derived CDR1 and CDR2 are MNHEY and SVGAGI. The CDR3 has 13 amino acids. For the CDR3, the DNA is TGTGCCAGCACCTCAGGGGGGACCTACGAGCAGTACTTC. Amino acid sequence: CASTSGGTYEQYF.

This chain uses TRBV30 with TRBJ1-1, with TRBD1 identical over 11 bases. Germline CDR1 GTSNPN, CDR2 SVGIG (reference sequence). The trim removed 3 bases at V and 4 bases at J, leaving 7 bases unmatched. The CDR3 has 15 residues. The CDR3 bases are TGTGCCTGGAGAGGACAGGGGGCGGGGGGCACTGAAGCTTTCTTT. This encodes CAWRGQGAGGTEAFF.

The J gene is TRBJ1-6, the V gene TRBV7-9, with D uncertain. Trimming cost V 2 bases and J 1 base, with 12 bases left between them. Germline CDR1 and CDR2: SEHNR and FQNEAQ (reference sequence). The CDR3 sequence is 17 residues long. The CDR3 nucleotides are TGTGCCAGCAGCTTATACAGCTCGGGATCCTATAATTCACCCCTCCACTTT. Translation gives CASSLYSSGSYNSPLHF.

The chain has TRBV7-6 and TRBJ2-2; 13 bases agree with TRBD2. This CDR3 is built from 16 residues. Germline-derived CDR1 and CDR2 are SGHVS and FNYEAQ. J gave up 6 bases and V 5 bases, and 6 bases lay outside the gene matches. This CDR3 reads CASSPTSGGAAGELFF. DNA for the CDR3: TGTGCCAGCAGCCCAACTAGCGGGGGGGCTGCCGGGGAGCTGTTTTTT. The full variable domain, rest sourced from reference TRBV7-6 and TRBJ2-2, is GAGVSQSPRYKVTKRGQDVALRCDPISGHVSLYWYRQALGQGPEFLTYFNYEAQQDKSGLPNDRFSAERPEGSISTLTIQRTEQRDSAMYRCASSPTSGGAAGELFFGEGSRLTVL.

The chain carries TRBV9 and TRBJ2-2, with 12 bases fitting TRBD2. Losses at the gene ends were 4 bases for V and 3 bases for J; bases not matched to a gene: 4. The CDR3 consists of 16 residues. Per the germline V gene, CDR1 is SGDLS and CDR2 is YYNGEE. As DNA, the CDR3 is TGTGCCAGCAGCCTTCGACTAGCGGGGGACACCGGGGAGCTGTTTTTT. Its translation is CASSLRLAGDTGELFF. Supplemented by reference TRBV9 and TRBJ2-2, the full variable domain reads DSGVTQTPKHLITATGQRVTLRCSPRSGDLSVYWYQQSLDQGLQFLIQYYNGEERAKGNILERFSAQQFPDLHSELNLSSLELGDSALYFCASSLRLAGDTGELFFGEGSRLTVL.

This clone was seen more than once but under ten times. V and J are TRBV7-9 and TRBJ1-1; D possibly corresponds to TRBD1 (5 bases). V was shortened by 4 bases and J by 4 bases, with 13 bases between the two germline ends. The CDR3 runs 14 residues. Germline loops: CDR1 SEHNR, CDR2 FQNEAQ (reference sequence). The CDR3 bases are TGTGCCAGCAGCTCCTCGGGGGTGGGCACTGAAGCTTTCTTT. It translates to CASSSSGVGTEAFF.

V gene TRBV6-1 combines with J gene TRBJ1-1; tentatively, D is TRBD1 (5 bases). Germline lookup yields CDR1 MNHNS and CDR2 SASEGT. The CDR3 sequence is 14 residues long. The V end lost 6 bases, the J end lost 4 bases, and 15 bases lay between the germline ends. In nucleotides, the CDR3 is TGTGCCAGCAGCGACGGGGGTCTACTCACTGAAGCTTTCTTT. Protein product: CASSDGGLLTEAFF.

V usage is TRBV11-2 and J usage is TRBJ1-1; 7 nucleotides agree with TRBD1. CDR1 is SGHAT and CDR2 is FQNNGV in the germline V gene. The junction had 9 bases not matched to a gene; V was cut back by 1 base and J by 7 bases. The CDR3 is 15 amino acids. The CDR3 bases are TGTGCCAGCAGCTTAGGGATAGGGGGCTACGGTGAAGCTTTCTTT. As protein: CASSLGIGGYGEAFF. The full variable domain, completed using reference TRBV11-2 and TRBJ1-1, is EAGVAQSPRYKIIEKRQSVAFWCNPISGHATLYWYQQILGQGPKLLIQFQNNGVVDDSQLPKDRFSAERLKGVDSTLKIQPAKLEDSAVYLCASSLGIGGYGEAFFGQGTRLTVV.

The chain uses TRBV28 and TRBJ1-2; no clear D gene. V lost 4 bases, J lost 4 bases, and 16 bases lay in between. The CDR3 contains 15 residues. The germline V gene encodes CDR1 MDHEN and CDR2 SYDVKM. Here the CDR3 reads CASSSHSGPIYGYTF. The CDR3 nucleotides read TGTGCCAGCAGTTCTCACAGTGGGCCGATCTATGGCTACACCTTC.

The chain has TRBV28 and TRBJ2-1, with 8 bases that match TRBD1. Unmatched junction bases numbered 22, after V lost 5 bases and J lost 4 bases. Germline V gives CDR1 MDHEN, CDR2 SYDVKM. This CDR3 has 20 amino acids. CDR3 sequence: CASSLSLLTPTGALYNEQFF. The CDR3 nucleotides are TGTGCCAGCAGTCTATCCTTATTAACCCCGACAGGGGCCCTGTACAATGAGCAGTTCTTC.

The chain combines TRBV5-1 with TRBJ2-2; possibly TRBD2 for D (5 bases). There are 14 residues in the CDR3. V was clipped by 2 bases and J by 4 bases, with 9 bases between them. Germline V gives CDR1 SGHRS, CDR2 YFSETQ. DNA of the CDR3: TGCGCCAGCAGCTTCGGAGGTTCCACCGGGGAGCTGTTTTTT. As protein: CASSFGGSTGELFF.

J is TRBJ1-4 and V is TRBV28, with D perhaps matching TRBD1 (6 bases). Germline-derived CDR1 and CDR2 are MDHEN and SYDVKM. Trimming shortened V by 5 bases and J by 4 bases, and 14 bases separated the two germline ends. This CDR3 has 15 residues. CDR3 residues: CASSPRDKVNEKLFF. The CDR3 bases are TGTGCCAGCAGTCCTCGGGACAAAGTTAATGAAAAACTGTTTTTT.

This chain connects TRBV30 to TRBJ2-3; 11 bases map to TRBD2. The CDR3 has 12 residues. The V gene's germline CDR1 is GTSNPN and CDR2 SVGIG (reference sequence). CDR3 sequence reads: CVLAGGTDTQYF. The CDR3 DNA is TGTGTACTAGCGGGGGGCACAGATACGCAGTATTTT. The full variable domain, its missing parts supplied by reference TRBV30 and TRBJ2-3, is SQTIHQWPATLVQPVGSPLSLECTVEGTSNPNLYWYRQAAGRGLQLLFYSVGIGQISSEVPQNLSASRPQDRQFILSSKKLLLSDSGFYLCVLAGGTDTQYFGPGTRLTVL.

This chain links TRBV7-3 with TRBJ1-6, with a tentative D call TRBD1 (5 bases). Trimming removed 3 bases at V and 4 bases at J, with 7 bases between. Germline assignment: CDR1 SGHTA and CDR2 FQGTGA. This CDR3 has 14 residues. The CDR3 protein is CASSFGAYNSPLHF. As DNA, the CDR3 is TGTGCCAGCAGCTTTGGGGCGTATAATTCACCCCTCCACTTT.

This clone has just a few counts. V usage is TRBV28 and J usage is TRBJ1-6; D is ambiguous. This CDR3 is built from 16 residues. The germline gives CDR1 MDHEN, CDR2 SYDVKM. V was pared by 8 bases and J by 3 bases, with 17 bases between. The CDR3 loop is CASQTTDRIYNSPLHF. The CDR3 DNA is TGTGCCAGCCAAACAACAGACCGAATCTATAATTCACCCCTCCACTTT. The full variable domain, with the rest looked up from reference TRBV28 and TRBJ1-6, is DVKVTQSSRYLVKRTGEKVFLECVQDMDHENMFWYRQDPGLGLRLIYFSYDVKMKEKGDIPEGYSVSREKKERFSLILESASTNQTSMYLCASQTTDRIYNSPLHFGNGTRLTVT.

Here the CDR3 DNA reads TGTGCCAGCATCCCAGGGGGGAGCACTGAAGCTTTCTTT. Translation: CASIPGGSTEAFF. The V and J genes are TRBV7-6 and TRBJ1-1; TRBD1 matches at 7 bases. CDR1 SGHVS and CDR2 FNYEAQ come from the germline V gene. V was clipped by 7 bases and J by 4 bases; unmatched bases: 6. The CDR3 runs 13 residues.

This CDR3 is CASTVAGASYEQYF. The CDR3 DNA reads as TGTGCCAGTACCGTTGCAGGGGCTTCCTACGAGCAGTACTTC. The chain uses TRBV19 and TRBJ2-7, with D maybe TRBD1 (6 bases). Trimming took 7 bases from V and 1 from J, leaving 14 bases between them. The length of the CDR3 is 14 residues. The germline V gene has CDR1 LNHDA and CDR2 SQIVND (reference sequence).

The rearrangement uses TRBV6-5 and TRBJ1-2; 11 bases line up with TRBD1. Germline V gene sequence: CDR1 MNHEY, CDR2 SVGAGI. J gave up 4 bases and V 7 bases, and 2 bases lay outside the gene matches. The CDR3 contains 13 residues. CDR3 sequence reads: CASIGTGGYGYTF. The CDR3 DNA sequence: TGTGCCAGCATTGGGACAGGGGGCTATGGCTACACCTTC.